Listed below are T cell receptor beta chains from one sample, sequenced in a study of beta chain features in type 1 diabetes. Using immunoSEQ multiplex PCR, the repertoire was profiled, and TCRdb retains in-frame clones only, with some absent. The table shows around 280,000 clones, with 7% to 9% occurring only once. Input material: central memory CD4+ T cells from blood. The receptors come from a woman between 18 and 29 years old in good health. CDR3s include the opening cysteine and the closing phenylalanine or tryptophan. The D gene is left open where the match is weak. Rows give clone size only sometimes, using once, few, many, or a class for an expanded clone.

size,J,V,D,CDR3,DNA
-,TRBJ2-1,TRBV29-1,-,CSVESPEGQFF,TGCAGCGTTGAAAGCCCAGAGGGGCAGTTCTTC
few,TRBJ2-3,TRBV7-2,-,CASSLTLSASTDTQYF,TGTGCCAGCAGCCTGACTCTTAGTGCTAGCACAGATACGCAGTATTTT
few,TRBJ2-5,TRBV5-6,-,CASSFRLPGETQYF,TGTGCCAGCAGCTTCAGGCTGCCGGGAGAGACCCAGTACTTC
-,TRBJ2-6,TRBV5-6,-,CASSWPNGRVGANVLTF,TGTGCCAGCAGCTGGCCTAACGGACGAGTGGGTGCCAACGTCCTGACTTTC
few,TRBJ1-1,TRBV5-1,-,CASRGRLNTEAFF,TGCGCCAGCAGGGGACGGCTGAACACTGAAGCTTTCTTT
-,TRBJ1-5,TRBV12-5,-,CASGLAGNQPQHF,TGTGCTAGTGGCTTGGCAGGCAATCAGCCCCAGCATTTT
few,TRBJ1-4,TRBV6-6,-,CASSYQGDGNEKLFF,TGTGCCAGCAGTTACCAAGGGGACGGTAATGAAAAACTGTTTTTT
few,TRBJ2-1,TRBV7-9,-,CASSPQGSSYNEQFF,TGTGCCAGCAGCCCACAGGGAAGCTCCTACAATGAGCAGTTCTTC
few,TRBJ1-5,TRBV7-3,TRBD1,CASSVPGTGNSNQPQHF,TGTGCCAGCAGCGTTCCCGGGACAGGGAATAGCAATCAGCCCCAGCATTTT
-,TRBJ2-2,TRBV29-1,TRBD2,CSFSSGILTGELFF,TGCAGCTTCTCTAGCGGGATATTGACCGGGGAGCTGTTTTTT
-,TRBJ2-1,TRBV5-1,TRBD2,CASSSGRTNEQFF,TGCGCCAGCTCTAGCGGGCGCACTAATGAGCAGTTCTTC
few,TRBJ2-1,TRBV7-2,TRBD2,CASSPGLTSDEQFF,TGTGCCAGCAGCCCGGGACTAACTTCGGATGAGCAGTTCTTC
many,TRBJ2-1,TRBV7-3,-,CASGEVSYNEQFF,TGTGCCAGCGGGGAGGTCTCCTACAATGAGCAGTTCTTC
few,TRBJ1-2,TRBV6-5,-,CASSYEGVRRYGYTF,TGTGCCAGCAGTTACGAAGGAGTCAGGAGATATGGCTACACCTTC
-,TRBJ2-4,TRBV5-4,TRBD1,CASSWDRGPKNIQYF,TGTGCCAGCAGCTGGGACAGGGGGCCCAAAAACATTCAGTACTTC
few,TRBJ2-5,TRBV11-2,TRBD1,CASSPDRVQETQYF,TGTGCCAGCAGCCCAGACAGGGTCCAAGAGACCCAGTACTTC
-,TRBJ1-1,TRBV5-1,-,CASSFSDGSTEAFF,TGCGCCAGCAGCTTCAGCGACGGATCCACTGAAGCTTTCTTT
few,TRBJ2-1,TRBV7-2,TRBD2,CASRPPSGKNYNEQFF,TGTGCCAGCAGACCCCCTAGCGGGAAGAACTACAATGAGCAGTTCTTC
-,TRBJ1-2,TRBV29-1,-,CSVGLVQGNYGYTF,TGCAGCGTTGGCTTGGTACAGGGAAACTATGGCTACACCTTC
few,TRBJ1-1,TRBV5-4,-,CASSEDSLKAFF,TGTGCCAGCAGCGAGGACAGTCTTAAAGCTTTCTTT
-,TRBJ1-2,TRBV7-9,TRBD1,CASSLQGNYGYTF,TGTGCCAGCAGCCTACAGGGGAACTATGGCTACACCTTC
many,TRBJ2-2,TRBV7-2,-,CASSFVRGAAGELFF,TGTGCCAGCAGCTTTGTTAGGGGGGCGGCTGGGGAGCTGTTTTTT
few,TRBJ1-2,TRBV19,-,CASSTPRGGNYGYTF,TGTGCCAGTAGTACCCCTAGAGGGGGTAACTATGGCTACACCTTC
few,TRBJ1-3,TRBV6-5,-,CASSPLQANTIYF,TGTGCCAGCAGTCCATTACAGGCGAACACCATATATTTT
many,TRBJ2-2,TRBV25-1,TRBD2,CASSDSLAGGRRELFF,TGTGCCAGCAGTGATTCCTTAGCGGGAGGCCGCCGGGAGCTGTTTTTT
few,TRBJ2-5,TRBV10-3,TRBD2,CAISDPVRGVKETQYF,TGTGCCATCAGTGACCCCGTCCGGGGGGTAAAGGAGACCCAGTACTTC
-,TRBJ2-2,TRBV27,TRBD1,CASSTRDRGGTGELFF,TGTGCCAGCAGCACTAGGGACAGGGGGGGCACCGGGGAGCTGTTTTTT
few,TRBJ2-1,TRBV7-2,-,CASGPPYGSYNEQFF,TGTGCCAGCGGGCCCCCCTACGGATCCTACAATGAGCAGTTCTTC
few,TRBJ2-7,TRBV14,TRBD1,CASSQLRQGSYEQYF,TGTGCCAGCAGCCAGTTACGACAGGGCTCCTACGAGCAGTACTTC
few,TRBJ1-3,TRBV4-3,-,CASSQDLTGRGNTIYF,TGCGCCAGCAGCCAAGATCTGACTGGCCGCGGAAACACCATATATTTT
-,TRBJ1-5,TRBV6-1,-,CASSPNRVSNQPQHF,TGTGCCAGCAGTCCGAACAGGGTCAGCAATCAGCCCCAGCATTTT
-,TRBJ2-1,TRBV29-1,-,CSVEGWGYNEQFF,TGCAGCGTTGAAGGCTGGGGATACAATGAGCAGTTCTTC
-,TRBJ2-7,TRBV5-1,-,CASSMGSSSSYEQYF,TGCGCCAGCAGCATGGGCAGCTCAAGCTCCTACGAGCAGTACTTC
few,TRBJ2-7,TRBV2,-,CASTLAGGEQYF,TGTGCCAGCACCCTCGCGGGCGGCGAGCAGTACTTC
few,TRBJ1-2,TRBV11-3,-,CASSLRQDHYGYTF,TGTGCCAGCAGCTTAAGACAGGATCACTATGGCTACACCTTC
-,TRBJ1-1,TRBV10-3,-,CAISSGGPEAFF,TGTGCCATCAGTTCCGGGGGCCCGGAAGCTTTCTTT
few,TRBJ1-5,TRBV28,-,CASSPRWGGNQPQHF,TGTGCCAGCAGTCCCCGCTGGGGGGGCAATCAGCCCCAGCATTTT
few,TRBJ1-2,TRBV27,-,CASSPRQRIYGYTF,TGTGCCAGCAGTCCGAGACAGAGGATCTATGGCTACACCTTC
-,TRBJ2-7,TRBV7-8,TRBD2,CASRDFEGRGYEQYF,TGTGCCAGCAGGGACTTCGAGGGGAGGGGCTACGAGCAGTACTTC
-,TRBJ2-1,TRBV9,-,CASSPVRGLDEQFF,TGTGCCAGCAGCCCCGTCCGGGGCCTCGATGAGCAGTTCTTC
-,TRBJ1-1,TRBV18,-,CASSRDSTGEAFF,TGTGCCAGCTCACGGGATTCGACGGGTGAAGCTTTCTTT
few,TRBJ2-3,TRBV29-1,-,CSVVQGTDTQYF,TGCAGCGTCGTACAGGGCACAGATACGCAGTATTTT
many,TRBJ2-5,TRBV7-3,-,CASSLRAVETQYF,TGTGCCAGCAGCTTAAGAGCGGTGGAGACCCAGTACTTC
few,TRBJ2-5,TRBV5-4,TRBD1,CASSRTGGARFGETQYF,TGTGCCAGCAGCCGAACAGGGGGCGCAAGATTTGGGGAGACCCAGTACTTC
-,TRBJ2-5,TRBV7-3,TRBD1,CASSLPDRGQETQYF,TGTGCCAGCAGCTTACCCGACAGGGGCCAAGAGACCCAGTACTTC
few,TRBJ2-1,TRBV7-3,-,CASSLRQYNEQFF,TGTGCCAGCAGCTTAAGACAGTACAATGAGCAGTTCTTC